This T cell receptor (beta chain) was sequenced for a study of blood T cell repertoires in COVID-19. Across the whole study: COVID-19 samples collected from the United States, Italy and Spain covered acute and convalescent phases. PBMCs, B-cell-depleted T cells, or T cells provided the cDNA or gDNA that made up the material.

The data were produced by immunoSEQ multiplex PCR, yet TCRdb's version contains in-frame clones alone and is incomplete. This sample has around 240,000 clones, with roughly 84% found just once. The length of the CDR3 is 16 residues. CDR1 and CDR2 from the germline V gene are MNHEY and SMNVEV (reference sequence). The junction had 13 bases not matched to a gene; V was cut back by 6 bases and J by 4 bases. Material: peripheral blood. This TCR was sampled from a man aged 35 to 55 with acute or convalescent COVID-19. The genes are TRBV27 and TRBJ2-5; 8 positions agree with TRBD2. The CDR3 protein is CASRRTATGGSETQYF. In DNA, the CDR3 is TGTGCCAGCAGGAGAACAGCAACGGGAGGGTCAGAGACCCAGTACTTC.